This T cell receptor (beta chain) was obtained from a study of somatic mutations in cytotoxic T cells in rheumatoid arthritis. Losses at the gene ends were 3 bases for V and 4 bases for J; bases not matched to a gene: 8. Germline values: CDR1 SGDLS, CDR2 YYNGEE. The CDR3 has 16 amino acids. Sequenced by immunoSEQ multiplex PCR; TCRdb stores in-frame clones only, minus some. The data hold roughly 30,000 clones, with roughly four fifths observed a single time. The source material was CD8+ T cells sorted from blood. This sequence was found in an adult with rheumatoid arthritis. This rearrangement joins TRBV9 to TRBJ2-2; 8 bases map to TRBD1. The CDR3: CASSDPGQGSTGELFF. CDR3 in DNA: TGTGCCAGCAGCGACCCCGGACAGGGTAGCACCGGGGAGCTGTTTTTT.